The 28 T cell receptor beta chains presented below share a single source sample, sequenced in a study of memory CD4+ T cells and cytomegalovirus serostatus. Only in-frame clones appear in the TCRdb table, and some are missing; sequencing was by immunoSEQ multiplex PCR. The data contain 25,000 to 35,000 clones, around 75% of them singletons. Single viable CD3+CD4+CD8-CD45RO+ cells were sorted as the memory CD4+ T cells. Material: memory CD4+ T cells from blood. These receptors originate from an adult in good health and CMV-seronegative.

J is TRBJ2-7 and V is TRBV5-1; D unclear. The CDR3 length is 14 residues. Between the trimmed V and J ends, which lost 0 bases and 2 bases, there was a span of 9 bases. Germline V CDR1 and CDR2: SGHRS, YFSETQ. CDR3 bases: TGCGCCAGCAGCTTGGCCAAACCAGCCTACGAGCAGTACTTC. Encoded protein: CASSLAKPAYEQYF.

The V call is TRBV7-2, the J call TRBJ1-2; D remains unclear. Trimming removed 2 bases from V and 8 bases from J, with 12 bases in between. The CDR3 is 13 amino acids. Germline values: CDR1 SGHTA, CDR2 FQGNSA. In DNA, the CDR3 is TGTGCCAGCAGCTTAACCCAGAACGGGGGCTACACCTTC. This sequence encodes CASSLTQNGGYTF. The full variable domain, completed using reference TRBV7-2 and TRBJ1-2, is GAGVSQSPSNKVTEKGKDVELRCDPISGHTALYWYRQSLGQGLEFLIYFQGNSAPDKSGLPSDRFSAERTGGSVSTLTIQRTQQEDSAVYLCASSLTQNGGYTFGSGTRLTVV.

CDR3 nucleotides: TGCGCCAGCAGCTTTCGGGGAGGTGACGGGGAGCTGTTTTTT. Amino acids: CASSFRGGDGELFF. The chain has TRBV5-1 and TRBJ2-2, with TRBD2 as a possible D gene (6 bases). The CDR3 consists of 14 residues. The germline V gene encodes CDR1 SGHRS and CDR2 YFSETQ. V lost 2 bases and J lost 7, with 12 bases in between.

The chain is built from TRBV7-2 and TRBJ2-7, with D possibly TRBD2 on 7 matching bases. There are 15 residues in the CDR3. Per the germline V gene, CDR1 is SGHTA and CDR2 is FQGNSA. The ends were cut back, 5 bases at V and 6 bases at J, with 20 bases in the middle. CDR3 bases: TGTGCCAGCAGCATTCTCCTGGGCGGGGGCTTCGAGCAGTACTTC. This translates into CASSILLGGGFEQYF.

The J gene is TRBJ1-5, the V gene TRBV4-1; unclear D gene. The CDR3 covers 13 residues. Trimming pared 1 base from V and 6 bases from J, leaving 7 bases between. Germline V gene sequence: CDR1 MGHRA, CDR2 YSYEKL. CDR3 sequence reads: CASSQVLGQPQHF. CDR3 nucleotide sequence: TGCGCCAGCAGCCAAGTTCTCGGTCAGCCCCAGCATTTT.

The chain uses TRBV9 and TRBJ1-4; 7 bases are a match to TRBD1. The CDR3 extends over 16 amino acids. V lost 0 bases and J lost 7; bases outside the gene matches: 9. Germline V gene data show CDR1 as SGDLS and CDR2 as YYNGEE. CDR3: CASSVALKGAGEKLFF. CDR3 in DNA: TGTGCCAGCAGCGTAGCTCTTAAGGGGGCGGGTGAAAAACTGTTTTTT.

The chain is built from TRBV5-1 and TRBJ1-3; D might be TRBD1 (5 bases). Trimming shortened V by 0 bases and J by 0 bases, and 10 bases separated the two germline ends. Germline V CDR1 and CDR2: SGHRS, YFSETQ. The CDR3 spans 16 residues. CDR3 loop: CASSLEGTSSGNTIYF. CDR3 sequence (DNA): TGCGCCAGCAGCTTGGAAGGGACCTCCTCTGGAAACACCATATATTTT.

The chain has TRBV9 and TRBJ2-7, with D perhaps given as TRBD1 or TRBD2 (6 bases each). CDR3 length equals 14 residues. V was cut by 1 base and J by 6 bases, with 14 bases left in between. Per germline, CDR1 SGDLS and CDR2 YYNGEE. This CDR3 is CASSVSGGPGEQYF. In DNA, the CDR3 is TGTGCCAGCAGCGTATCTGGGGGGCCAGGCGAGCAGTACTTC.

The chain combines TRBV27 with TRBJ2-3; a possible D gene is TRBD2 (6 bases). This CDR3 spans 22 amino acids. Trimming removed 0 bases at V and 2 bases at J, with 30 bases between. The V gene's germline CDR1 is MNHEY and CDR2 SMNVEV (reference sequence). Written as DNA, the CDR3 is TGTGCCAGCAGTTTATCGTACGAATCGGTGCTAGCGAACTACCGAACCACAGATACGCAGTATTTT. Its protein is CASSLSYESVLANYRTTDTQYF.

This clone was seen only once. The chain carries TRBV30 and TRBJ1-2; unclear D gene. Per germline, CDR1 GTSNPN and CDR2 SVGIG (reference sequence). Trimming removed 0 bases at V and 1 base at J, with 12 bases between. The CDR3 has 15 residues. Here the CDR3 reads CAWSVPRDGNYGYTF. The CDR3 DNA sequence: TGTGCCTGGAGTGTACCGCGGGATGGTAACTATGGCTACACCTTC.

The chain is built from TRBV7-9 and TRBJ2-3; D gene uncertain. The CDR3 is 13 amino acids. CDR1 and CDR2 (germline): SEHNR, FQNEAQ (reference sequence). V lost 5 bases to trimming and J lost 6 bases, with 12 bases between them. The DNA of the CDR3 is TGTGCCAGCAGCCCGCCGGTCCCCGATACGCAGTATTTT. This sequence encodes CASSPPVPDTQYF.

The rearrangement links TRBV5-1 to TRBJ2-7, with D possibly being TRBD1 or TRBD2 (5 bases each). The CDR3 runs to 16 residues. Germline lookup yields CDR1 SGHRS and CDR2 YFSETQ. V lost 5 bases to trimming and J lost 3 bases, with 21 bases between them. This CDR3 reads CASRNPIGDGSYEQYF. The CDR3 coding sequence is TGCGCCAGCAGGAATCCGATCGGGGACGGAAGCTACGAGCAGTACTTC.

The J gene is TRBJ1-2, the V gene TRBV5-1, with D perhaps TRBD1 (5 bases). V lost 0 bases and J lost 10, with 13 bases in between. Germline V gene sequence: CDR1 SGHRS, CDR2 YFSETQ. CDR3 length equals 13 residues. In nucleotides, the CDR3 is TGCGCCAGCAGCTTGGAAGGGAGGGGAGTCTACACCTTC. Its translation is CASSLEGRGVYTF.

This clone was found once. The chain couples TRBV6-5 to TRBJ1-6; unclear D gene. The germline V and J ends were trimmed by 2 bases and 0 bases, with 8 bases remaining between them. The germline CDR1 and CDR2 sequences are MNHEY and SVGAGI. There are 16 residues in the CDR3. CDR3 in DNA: TGTGCCAGCAGTTACGATGGGAGCTCCTATAATTCACCCCTCCACTTT. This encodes CASSYDGSSYNSPLHF.

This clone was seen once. This CDR3 reads CASSESRTGEQYF. The CDR3 DNA follows: TGTGCCAGCAGTGAATCCAGGACAGGGGAGCAGTACTTC. The rearrangement uses TRBV2 and TRBJ2-7; 8 nucleotides line up with TRBD1. This CDR3 contains 13 residues. The V segment lost 2 bases and the J segment 7 bases; nucleotides outside the gene matches: 4. The V gene's germline CDR1 is SNHLY and CDR2 FYNNEI.

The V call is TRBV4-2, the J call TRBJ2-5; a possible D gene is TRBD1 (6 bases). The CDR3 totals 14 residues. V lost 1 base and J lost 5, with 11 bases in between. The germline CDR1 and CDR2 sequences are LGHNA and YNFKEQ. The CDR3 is CASSQGGDRETQYF. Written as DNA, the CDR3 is TGTGCCAGCAGCCAAGGAGGAGACAGGGAGACCCAGTACTTC.

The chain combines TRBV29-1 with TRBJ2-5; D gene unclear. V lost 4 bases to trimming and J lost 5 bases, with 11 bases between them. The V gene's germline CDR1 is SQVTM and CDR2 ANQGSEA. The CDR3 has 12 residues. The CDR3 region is CSVVAVGETQYF. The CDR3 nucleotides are TGCAGCGTTGTTGCAGTTGGGGAGACCCAGTACTTC.

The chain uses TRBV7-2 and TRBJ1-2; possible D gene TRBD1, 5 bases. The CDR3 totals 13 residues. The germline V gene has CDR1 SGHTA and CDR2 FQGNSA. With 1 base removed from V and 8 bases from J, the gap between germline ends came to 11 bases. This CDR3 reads CASSLGSRQGYTF. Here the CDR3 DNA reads TGTGCCAGCAGCTTAGGGTCCCGACAGGGCTACACCTTC. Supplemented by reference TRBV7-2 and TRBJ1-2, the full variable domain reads GAGVSQSPSNKVTEKGKDVELRCDPISGHTALYWYRQSLGQGLEFLIYFQGNSAPDKSGLPSDRFSAERTGGSVSTLTIQRTQQEDSAVYLCASSLGSRQGYTFGSGTRLTVV.

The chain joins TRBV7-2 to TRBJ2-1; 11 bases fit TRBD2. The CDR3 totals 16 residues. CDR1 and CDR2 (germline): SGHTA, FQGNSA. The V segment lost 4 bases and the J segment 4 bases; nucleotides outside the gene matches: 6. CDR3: CASSSIAGGPYNEQFF. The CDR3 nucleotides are TGTGCCAGCAGCTCCATAGCGGGGGGGCCTTACAATGAGCAGTTCTTC.

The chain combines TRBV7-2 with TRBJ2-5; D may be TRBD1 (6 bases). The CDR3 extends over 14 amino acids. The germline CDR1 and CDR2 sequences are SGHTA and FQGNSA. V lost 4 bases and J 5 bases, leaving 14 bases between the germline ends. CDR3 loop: CASSSPGVWETQYF. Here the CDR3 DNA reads TGTGCCAGCAGCTCACCAGGGGTCTGGGAGACCCAGTACTTC.

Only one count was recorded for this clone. The CDR3 nucleotides read TGTGCCTGGAGACAGGGGGCATCCTACGAGCAGTACTTC. Its protein is CAWRQGASYEQYF. V gene TRBV30 combines with J gene TRBJ2-7; TRBD1 matches at 9 bases. The V segment lost 3 bases and the J segment 1 base; nucleotides outside the gene matches: 1. Germline CDR1 and CDR2: GTSNPN and SVGIG (reference sequence). The CDR3 has 13 residues.

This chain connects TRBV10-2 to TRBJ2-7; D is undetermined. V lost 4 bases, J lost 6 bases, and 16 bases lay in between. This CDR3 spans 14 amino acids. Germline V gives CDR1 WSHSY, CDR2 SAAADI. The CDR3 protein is CASSVDSSAGEQYF. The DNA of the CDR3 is TGCGCCAGCAGTGTCGACTCGTCAGCTGGCGAGCAGTACTTC.

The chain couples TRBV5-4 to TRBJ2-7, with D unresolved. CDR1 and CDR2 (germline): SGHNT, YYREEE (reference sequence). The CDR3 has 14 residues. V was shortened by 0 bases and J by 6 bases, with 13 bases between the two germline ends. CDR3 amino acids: CASSLARVAREQYF. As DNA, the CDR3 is TGTGCCAGCAGCTTGGCTAGGGTGGCTCGCGAGCAGTACTTC.

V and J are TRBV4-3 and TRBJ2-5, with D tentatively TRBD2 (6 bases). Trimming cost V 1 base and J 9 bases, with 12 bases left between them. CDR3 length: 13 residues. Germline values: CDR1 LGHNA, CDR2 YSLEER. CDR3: CASSQGLPGAQYF. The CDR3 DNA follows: TGCGCCAGCAGCCAAGGGCTCCCGGGAGCCCAGTACTTC.

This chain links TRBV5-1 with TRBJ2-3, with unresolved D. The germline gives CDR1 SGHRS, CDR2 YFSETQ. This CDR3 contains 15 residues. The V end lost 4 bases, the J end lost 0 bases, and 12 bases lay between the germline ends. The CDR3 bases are TGCGCCAGCAGCAAGGACCCCCAGAGCACAGATACGCAGTATTTT. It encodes CASSKDPQSTDTQYF.

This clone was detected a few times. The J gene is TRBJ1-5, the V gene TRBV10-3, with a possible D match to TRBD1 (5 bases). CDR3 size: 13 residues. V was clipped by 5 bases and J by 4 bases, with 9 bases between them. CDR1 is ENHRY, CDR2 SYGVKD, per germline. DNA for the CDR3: TGTGCCATCAGTCTGACAGATAATCAGCCCCAGCATTTT. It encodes CAISLTDNQPQHF.

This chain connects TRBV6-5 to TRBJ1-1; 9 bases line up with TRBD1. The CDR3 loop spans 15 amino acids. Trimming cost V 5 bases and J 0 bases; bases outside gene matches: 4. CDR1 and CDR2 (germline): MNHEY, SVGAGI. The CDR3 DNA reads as TGTGCCAGCAGTACACAGGGGGCTATGAACACTGAAGCTTTCTTT. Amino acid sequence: CASSTQGAMNTEAFF.

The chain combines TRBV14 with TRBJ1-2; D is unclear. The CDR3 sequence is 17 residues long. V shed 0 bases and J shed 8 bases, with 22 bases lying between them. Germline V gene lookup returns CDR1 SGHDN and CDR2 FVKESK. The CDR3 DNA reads TGTGCCAGCAGCCAAGATGTCGTCGGATCCCCCGGGAGGGGCTACACCTTC. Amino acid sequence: CASSQDVVGSPGRGYTF.